The 32 T cell receptor beta chains given below trace back to one sample, sequenced in a study of cytomegalovirus exposure and HLA in healthy donors. The study ran its PCR with 60 Vbeta and 13 Jbeta primers. Produced via immunoSEQ multiplex PCR; TCRdb's table is partial and in-frame only. The data show 80,000 or so clones, with approximately 72% seen just once and 11% held by the top ten. The sequenced material came from PBMCs. Source of these receptors: a woman aged 40 to 55 in good health and CMV-seropositive.

The chain combines TRBV6-5 with TRBJ1-2; TRBD1 matches 9 bases. Trimming at V came to 4 bases and at J to 8 bases, leaving 11 bases not matched to a gene. The CDR3 contains 15 residues. Germline V gives CDR1 MNHEY, CDR2 SVGAGI. The CDR3 is CASSSGQGSPSGYTF. As DNA, the CDR3 is TGTGCCAGCAGTTCGGGACAGGGTTCCCCGTCAGGCTACACCTTC.

This clone was counted a few times. The chain has TRBV11-2 and TRBJ1-1; the D is unclear. CDR3 length equals 14 residues. CDR1 and CDR2 (germline): SGHAT, FQNNGV. Trimming stripped 1 base from V and 0 bases from J, with 6 bases between. CDR3 protein: CASSLGVMNTEAFF. Here the CDR3 DNA reads TGTGCCAGCAGCTTAGGAGTTATGAACACTGAAGCTTTCTTT.

This clone has just a few counts. The CDR3 region has the DNA TGTGCCAGCAGTACCCGCTGGCTGAACACTGAAGCTTTCTTT. It encodes CASSTRWLNTEAFF. The chain links TRBV6-5 to TRBJ1-1; D unclear. The CDR3 totals 14 residues. V lost 5 bases to trimming and J lost 0 bases, with 10 bases between them. The germline V gene has CDR1 MNHEY and CDR2 SVGAGI.

The rearrangement links TRBV4-1 to TRBJ2-3; 7 positions match TRBD2. The germline V gene encodes CDR1 MGHRA and CDR2 YSYEKL. J lost 3 bases, V lost 4 bases, and 10 bases had no gene match. This CDR3 has 16 amino acids. In DNA form, the CDR3 reads TGCGCCAGCAGCCTAGACGACAAAGCGGGGACAGATACGCAGTATTTT. As protein: CASSLDDKAGTDTQYF.

The gene calls are TRBV30 and TRBJ1-2; perhaps TRBD1 as D (6 bases). Trimming took off 2 bases at V and 8 bases at J, with 15 bases between the two ends. The germline CDR1 and CDR2 sequences are GTSNPN and SVGIG (reference sequence). The CDR3 spans 13 residues. As DNA, the CDR3 is TGTGCCTGGAGTTTAGGGGGTGGTAAGGGCTACACCTTC. Residues: CAWSLGGGKGYTF.

This chain connects TRBV10-3 to TRBJ2-2; 8 nucleotides line up with TRBD2. From germline, CDR1 is ENHRY and CDR2 SYGVKD. The CDR3 has 14 residues. The V gene end was trimmed by 5 bases and the J gene end by 3 bases; junction bases not matched to a gene: 2. CDR3 sequence reads: CAISNSGDTGELFF. The CDR3 DNA follows: TGTGCCATCAGTAATAGCGGGGACACCGGGGAGCTGTTTTTT.

This clone was observed a handful of times. This chain joins TRBV2 and TRBJ1-2; no clear D. With 3 bases removed from V and 6 bases from J, the gap between germline ends came to 17 bases. Germline lookup yields CDR1 SNHLY and CDR2 FYNNEI. CDR3 length: 15 amino acids. CDR3 in DNA: TGTGCCAGCAGTGAGAGACCCTCAGGTTCCGATGGCTACACCTTC. It codes for CASSERPSGSDGYTF.

This sequence joins TRBV4-1 and TRBJ2-5; D is possibly TRBD1 (5 bases). The CDR3 totals 13 residues. The germline V gene encodes CDR1 MGHRA and CDR2 YSYEKL. V was cut by 1 base and J by 3 bases, with 6 bases left in between. The CDR3 here is CASSQVGEETQYF. CDR3 sequence (DNA): TGCGCCAGCAGCCAAGTAGGGGAAGAGACCCAGTACTTC.

The chain is built from TRBV15 and TRBJ2-1, with 7 bases matching TRBD2. V was pared by 2 bases and J by 4 bases, with 5 bases of the junction left unmatched. Germline values: CDR1 LNHNV, CDR2 YYDKDF (reference sequence). The CDR3 is made up of 15 amino acids. The CDR3 DNA sequence: TGTGCCACCAGCAGATCCCGGGGGGATTACAATGAGCAGTTCTTC. Translation: CATSRSRGDYNEQFF.

The chain carries TRBV6-5 and TRBJ1-5; 8 bases match TRBD1. The germline V gene encodes CDR1 MNHEY and CDR2 SVGAGI. V lost 5 bases and J lost 5; bases outside the gene matches: 5. The CDR3 totals 14 residues. The CDR3 nucleotides read TGTGCCAGCAGTACTAGGACAGGGCATCAGCCCCAGCATTTT. Its protein is CASSTRTGHQPQHF.

The chain employs TRBV30 and TRBJ2-5, with D uncertain. The CDR3 is 11 amino acids. The V and J ends lost 8 bases and 0 bases respectively, with 7 bases between them. Germline CDR1 is GTSNPN and CDR2 is SVGIG (reference sequence). CDR3 nucleotides: TGTGCCGTCGGGTACCAAGAGACCCAGTACTTC. Its protein product is CAVGYQETQYF.

V is TRBV5-1 and J is TRBJ2-3, with 8 positions matching TRBD1. Germline CDR1 and CDR2: SGHRS and YFSETQ. The V segment lost 4 bases and the J segment 1 base; nucleotides outside the gene matches: 5. The CDR3 consists of 15 residues. This chain's CDR3 is CASSPDRVGTDTQYF. Here the CDR3 DNA reads TGCGCCAGCAGCCCGGACAGGGTAGGCACAGATACGCAGTATTTT.

The gene calls are TRBV25-1 and TRBJ2-1; 14 bases are shared with TRBD2. Germline trimming cut 0 bases from V and 6 bases from J; bases unmatched to any gene: 1. CDR1 is MGHDK and CDR2 is SYGVNS in the germline V gene. There are 16 residues in the CDR3. The DNA of the CDR3 is TGTGCCAGCAGTGAATACGGGACTAGCGGGAGCAATGAGCAGTTCTTC. Protein product: CASSEYGTSGSNEQFF.

There are a few counts of this clone. The V gene is TRBV27, the J gene TRBJ1-1; 10 bases fit TRBD1. CDR3 length: 15 residues. Trimming took 7 bases from V and 3 from J; bases not matched to a gene: 8. The germline V gene has CDR1 MNHEY and CDR2 SMNVEV (reference sequence). CDR3 loop: CASIRQGAEHTEAFF. CDR3 DNA sequence: TGTGCCAGCATCAGACAGGGGGCCGAACACACTGAAGCTTTCTTT.

The V call is TRBV25-1, the J call TRBJ1-2; tentatively, D is TRBD1 (5 bases). From germline, CDR1 is MGHDK and CDR2 SYGVNS. CDR3 length: 17 residues. V shed 4 bases and J shed 3 bases, with 21 bases lying between them. CDR3 sequence reads: CASSGEGRPGRDYGYTF. The CDR3 DNA follows: TGTGCCAGCAGTGGTGAGGGACGACCGGGGAGGGACTATGGCTACACCTTC.

This clone was found once. The genes are TRBV2 and TRBJ1-2, with 8 bases identical to TRBD1. Germline values: CDR1 SNHLY, CDR2 FYNNEI. The CDR3 is made up of 13 amino acids. V dropped 7 bases and J dropped 8; count of bases not matched to a gene: 9. CDR3 nucleotides: TGTGCCAGCACCCCCGGACAGGGTCGAGGCTACACCTTC. Residues: CASTPGQGRGYTF.

The J gene is TRBJ1-1, the V gene TRBV28; possible D gene TRBD1, 5 bases. The CDR3 consists of 14 residues. The V gene's germline CDR1 is MDHEN and CDR2 SYDVKM. The V and J ends lost 1 base and 3 bases respectively, with 9 bases between them. The CDR3 loop reads CASSLSRGDTEAFF. CDR3 coding DNA: TGTGCCAGCAGTTTATCCCGGGGGGACACTGAAGCTTTCTTT.

This clone was counted a single time. This chain joins TRBV5-1 and TRBJ2-2; the match to TRBD1 covers 8 bases. The CDR3 sequence is 16 residues long. V lost 4 bases and J lost 0; bases outside the gene matches: 5. Germline CDR1 reads SGHRS; CDR2 reads YFSETQ. In DNA form, the CDR3 reads TGCGCCAGCAGCCCGCGGACAGGGACGAACACCGGGGAGCTGTTTTTT. Its protein product is CASSPRTGTNTGELFF. The full variable domain, with the rest looked up from reference TRBV5-1 and TRBJ2-2, is KAGVTQTPRYLIKTRGQQVTLSCSPISGHRSVSWYQQTPGQGLQFLFEYFSETQRNKGNFPGRFSGRQFSNSRSEMNVSTLELGDSALYLCASSPRTGTNTGELFFGEGSRLTVL.

CDR3 DNA: TGTGCCAGCAGGGGACAGGGTTGGAATCAGCCCCAGCATTTT. Its protein product is CASRGQGWNQPQHF. The V gene is TRBV6-5, the J gene TRBJ1-5; TRBD1 matches 9 bases. Trimming cost V 6 bases and J 4 bases; bases outside gene matches: 4. Germline loops: CDR1 MNHEY, CDR2 SVGAGI. The CDR3 length is 14 residues.

The chain employs TRBV19 and TRBJ1-5, with D tentatively TRBD1 (5 bases). In germline, CDR1 is LNHDA, CDR2 SQIVND (reference sequence). V was clipped by 8 bases and J by 3 bases, with 11 bases between them. The CDR3 consists of 13 residues. This CDR3 is CASSTENNQPQHF. DNA of the CDR3: TGTGCCAGTTCGACAGAGAACAATCAGCCCCAGCATTTT.

This chain uses TRBV7-2 with TRBJ1-2, with a tentative D call TRBD1 (6 bases). There are 14 residues in the CDR3. Germline CDR1 and CDR2: SGHTA and FQGNSA. Trimming left V 5 bases short and J 4 bases short, with 14 bases between. The CDR3 spells CASSQLTGSYGYTF. The CDR3 DNA reads as TGTGCCAGCAGCCAGCTGACAGGCAGCTATGGCTACACCTTC.

The rearrangement links TRBV30 to TRBJ1-5; the match to TRBD1 covers 9 bases. With 7 bases clipped from V and 2 bases from J, the junction kept 3 bases outside the gene matches. The CDR3 covers 13 residues. Germline CDR1 GTSNPN, CDR2 SVGIG (reference sequence). This CDR3 is CALGQGGNQPQHF. The DNA for the CDR3 is TGTGCCTTGGGACAGGGCGGCAATCAGCCCCAGCATTTT.

The chain has TRBV28 and TRBJ1-1, with 9 bases identical to TRBD1. V shed 5 bases and J 5 bases; nucleotides not matched to a gene: 12. Germline V gene data show CDR1 as MDHEN and CDR2 as SYDVKM. The CDR3 sequence is 16 residues long. CDR3 residues: CASSPVPGQGGTEAFF. In DNA form, the CDR3 reads TGTGCCAGCAGTCCAGTCCCGGGACAGGGAGGGACTGAAGCTTTCTTT.

V and J are TRBV10-3 and TRBJ2-2; D call uncertain. The CDR3 is made up of 13 amino acids. Trimming left V 5 bases short and J 14 bases short, with 18 bases between. The germline V gene has CDR1 ENHRY and CDR2 SYGVKD. CDR3 in amino acids: CAISTPETITLFF. The CDR3 DNA reads as TGTGCCATCAGTACCCCTGAGACAATCACCCTGTTTTTT.

The genes are TRBV18 and TRBJ1-5, with a weak D call TRBD1 (6 bases). The CDR3 is made up of 13 amino acids. Germline V CDR1 and CDR2: KGHSH, LQKENI. The V and J ends lost 5 bases and 5 bases respectively, with 10 bases between them. The CDR3 loop is CASSGNRDQPQHF. The CDR3 region has the DNA TGTGCCAGCTCAGGAAACAGGGATCAGCCCCAGCATTTT.

The chain has TRBV6-1 and TRBJ2-5, with D perhaps TRBD2 (6 bases). Between the trimmed V and J ends, which lost 8 bases and 0 bases, there was a span of 7 bases. CDR3 length: 12 amino acids. Germline V gene sequence: CDR1 MNHNS, CDR2 SASEGT. The CDR3 is CASGRHQETQYF. DNA of the CDR3: TGTGCCAGCGGGAGGCACCAAGAGACCCAGTACTTC.

This sequence joins TRBV5-1 and TRBJ2-3, with 8 bases aligning to TRBD1. This CDR3 spans 14 amino acids. V shed 2 bases, J shed 5 bases, and the junction held 4 bases outside the gene matches. The V gene's germline CDR1 is SGHRS and CDR2 YFSETQ. CDR3 DNA: TGCGCCAGCAGCTTAGACAGGGGTGGAGATACGCAGTATTTT. It is translated as CASSLDRGGDTQYF.

As concerns this clone: The junction departs from the called germline gene at one end, perhaps through a read error. The chain links TRBV29-1 to TRBJ1-2; 10 nucleotides align to TRBD1. From germline, CDR1 is SQVTM and CDR2 ANQGSEA. The CDR3 contains 14 residues. As DNA, the CDR3 is TGCAGCGTTGAAGTAGACAGGGGGCTTTCGGGCTACCCCTTC. Translating it yields CSVEVDRGLSGYPF. Based on the CDR3 plus reference TRBV29-1 and TRBJ1-2, the full variable domain is SAVISQKPSRDICQRGTSLTIQCQVDSQVTMMFWYRQQPGQSLTLIATANQGSEATYESGFVIDKFPISRPNLTFSTLTVSNMSPEDSSIYLCSVEVDRGLSGYPFGSGTRLTVV.

As concerns this clone: Other nucleotide sequences in the sample specify the same CDR3. The chain couples TRBV7-9 to TRBJ2-5; 9 bases line up with TRBD1. After removal of 4 bases from V and 5 bases from J, the junction contained 5 bases not matched to a gene. Per germline, CDR1 SEHNR and CDR2 FQNEAQ (reference sequence). The CDR3 is 14 residues long. The CDR3 bases are TGTGCCAGCAGCTCGGGACAGGGCTTGGAGACCCAGTACTTC. Translated: CASSSGQGLETQYF.

This chain joins TRBV10-1 and TRBJ1-4, with 7 bases fitting TRBD1. CDR3 length: 13 amino acids. From germline, CDR1 is WNHNN and CDR2 SYGVQD (reference sequence). The V segment lost 7 bases and the J segment 8 bases; nucleotides outside the gene matches: 7. The DNA for the CDR3 is TGCGCCAGCACCCGGGACAGCCCCGAAAAACTGTTTTTT. It yields the protein CASTRDSPEKLFF.

The chain recombines TRBV19 with TRBJ2-7, with D maybe TRBD1 (5 bases). The CDR3 sequence is 14 residues long. Germline CDR1 reads LNHDA; CDR2 reads SQIVND (reference sequence). With 3 bases removed from V and 7 bases from J, the gap between germline ends came to 16 bases. The CDR3 here is CASSIVWGPTEQYF. Written as DNA, the CDR3 is TGTGCCAGTAGTATTGTTTGGGGCCCGACGGAGCAGTACTTC.

The genes are TRBV5-1 and TRBJ2-3; 8 positions agree with TRBD2. The germline V gene has CDR1 SGHRS and CDR2 YFSETQ. There are 14 residues in the CDR3. Losses at the gene ends were 5 bases for V and 3 bases for J; bases not matched to a gene: 5. CDR3 loop: CASRTGGPTDTQYF. The DNA of the CDR3 is TGCGCCAGCAGGACGGGGGGGCCTACAGATACGCAGTATTTT.